What follows describes a single T cell receptor beta chain. Its specificity is unknown. The data stem from a study of T cell responses to AZD1222 COVID-19 vaccine. Looked up from germline, CDR1 is SEHNR and CDR2 is FQNEAQ (reference sequence). With 0 bases removed from V and 2 bases from J, the gap between germline ends came to 7 bases. This CDR3 region has 14 residues. Method: immunoSEQ multiplex PCR; TCRdb's copy keeps in-frame clones and lacks some. The table for this sample gives 150,000 or so clones. Findings and caveats of the study: Just a handful of people given AZD1222 tested seropositive at baseline. CD4 TCRs linked to vaccination spanned spike, dominating at 160-218 and 743-854. The sample set comprised mostly white British donors with more females, and clonal diversity was possibly underestimated. Repertoire sampling occurred only after the peak T cell response.

This sequence joins TRBV7-9 and TRBJ2-5; D is perhaps TRBD1 (5 bases). The sequence was obtained from an adult in good health. Sequenced sample: peripheral blood. CDR3: CASSLAQDQETQYF. The CDR3 DNA is TGTGCCAGCAGCTTAGCACAGGATCAAGAGACCCAGTACTTC.